Following are 9 T cell receptor beta chains from one sample sequenced in a study of cytomegalovirus exposure and HLA in healthy donors. With 60 Vbeta and 13 Jbeta primers, the PCR was carried out. Clones were read by immunoSEQ multiplex PCR, and TCRdb kept only the in-frame ones, dropping some. Listed are 200,000 or so clones; over 0.95% falls within the top ten. The sample was PBMCs. Source of these receptors: a girl aged 2 to 10 in good health and CMV-seropositive.

The rearrangement joins TRBV6-5 to TRBJ2-1; a weak D match, TRBD2 (5 bases). V was trimmed by 0 bases and J by 9 bases, leaving 12 bases between them. Germline lookup yields CDR1 MNHEY and CDR2 SVGAGI. This CDR3 is built from 14 residues. The CDR3 DNA sequence: TGTGCCAGCAGTTACTCACTAGGGCCCACTGAGCAGTTCTTC. Its translation: CASSYSLGPTEQFF.

This rearrangement joins TRBV28 to TRBJ2-7, with 8 bases matching TRBD2. Germline CDR1 is MDHEN and CDR2 is SYDVKM. V shed 8 bases, J shed 2 bases, and the junction held 11 bases outside the gene matches. The CDR3 is made up of 15 amino acids. This CDR3 reads CASGPSGSPTYEQYF. The DNA for the CDR3 is TGTGCCAGCGGCCCAAGCGGGAGCCCCACCTACGAGCAGTACTTC.

CDR3 sequence reads: CASRRGGPNTEAFF. Here the CDR3 DNA reads TGCGCCAGCAGGAGGGGGGGACCGAACACTGAAGCTTTCTTT. The chain employs TRBV5-1 and TRBJ1-1; TRBD1 is a possible D gene (6 bases). V gave up 5 bases and J gave up 1 base, with 12 bases separating them. CDR1 is SGHRS, CDR2 YFSETQ, per germline. This CDR3 is built from 14 residues.

Concerning this clone: Its ends do not fully match the called genes, so a read error is possible. The same CDR3 can be traced to other DNA sequences in this sample. The rearrangement links TRBV29-1 to TRBJ1-1; TRBD1 is a possible D gene (5 bases). The CDR3 covers 13 residues. The germline V gene encodes CDR1 SQVTM and CDR2 ANQGSEA. The chain's CDR3 is CSVEKGVRTEAFF. For the CDR3, the DNA is TGCAGCGTTGAAAAAGGGGTACGCACTGAAGCCTTCTTT. Full variable domain (remainder filled in from reference TRBV29-1 and TRBJ1-1): SAVISQKPSRDICQRGTSLTIQCQVDSQVTMMFWYRQQPGQSLTLIATANQGSEATYESGFVIDKFPISRPNLTFSTLTVSNMSPEDSSIYLCSVEKGVRTEAFFGQGTRLTVV.

The V call is TRBV29-1, the J call TRBJ1-1, with D maybe TRBD1 (5 bases). This CDR3 is 9 amino acids long. Germline V gene data show CDR1 as SQVTM and CDR2 as ANQGSEA. Trimming shortened V by 7 bases and J by 7 bases, and 7 bases separated the two germline ends. The CDR3, as DNA: TGCAGCGCCGACAGTGAAGCTTTCTTT. Translation: CSADSEAFF.

The chain employs TRBV4-1 and TRBJ1-1; no clear D. The CDR3 is 15 amino acids. Trimming removed 0 bases at V and 8 bases at J, with 16 bases between. Germline loops: CDR1 MGHRA, CDR2 YSYEKL. The CDR3 nucleotides are TGCGCCAGCAGCCAAGATCGGGCAGGCGGGCGGGAAGCTTTCTTT. As protein: CASSQDRAGGREAFF.

The V call is TRBV7-9, the J call TRBJ2-1; TRBD2 matches 14 bases. The length of the CDR3 is 16 residues. CDR1 and CDR2 from the germline V gene are SEHNR and FQNEAQ (reference sequence). V was pared by 7 bases and J by 8 bases, with 10 bases of the junction left unmatched. The CDR3 region is CASIQIPGLAGDEQFF. In nucleotides, the CDR3 is TGTGCCAGCATCCAAATCCCGGGACTAGCGGGAGATGAGCAGTTCTTC.

CDR3 region: CASSLSSGMYQETQYF. CDR3 DNA: TGTGCCAGCAGCCTTTCTAGCGGGATGTACCAAGAGACCCAGTACTTC. This chain connects TRBV4-2 to TRBJ2-5; TRBD2 matches 9 bases. Trimming at V came to 4 bases and at J to 0 bases, leaving 6 bases not matched to a gene. Per germline, CDR1 LGHNA and CDR2 YNFKEQ. This CDR3 has 16 amino acids.

V and J are TRBV7-2 and TRBJ1-1; TRBD1 might be the D (5 bases). The CDR3 length is 15 residues. The ends were cut back, 0 bases at V and 10 bases at J, with 18 bases in the middle. Per germline, CDR1 SGHTA and CDR2 FQGNSA. For the CDR3, the DNA is TGTGCCAGCAGCTTAGCGGTCTCAGGGATTCTAGTAGCTTTCTTT. The encoded protein is CASSLAVSGILVAFF. The full variable domain, rest sourced from reference TRBV7-2 and TRBJ1-1, is GAGVSQSPSNKVTEKGKDVELRCDPISGHTALYWYRQSLGQGLEFLIYFQGNSAPDKSGLPSDRFSAERTGGSVSTLTIQRTQQEDSAVYLCASSLAVSGILVAFFGQGTRLTVV.